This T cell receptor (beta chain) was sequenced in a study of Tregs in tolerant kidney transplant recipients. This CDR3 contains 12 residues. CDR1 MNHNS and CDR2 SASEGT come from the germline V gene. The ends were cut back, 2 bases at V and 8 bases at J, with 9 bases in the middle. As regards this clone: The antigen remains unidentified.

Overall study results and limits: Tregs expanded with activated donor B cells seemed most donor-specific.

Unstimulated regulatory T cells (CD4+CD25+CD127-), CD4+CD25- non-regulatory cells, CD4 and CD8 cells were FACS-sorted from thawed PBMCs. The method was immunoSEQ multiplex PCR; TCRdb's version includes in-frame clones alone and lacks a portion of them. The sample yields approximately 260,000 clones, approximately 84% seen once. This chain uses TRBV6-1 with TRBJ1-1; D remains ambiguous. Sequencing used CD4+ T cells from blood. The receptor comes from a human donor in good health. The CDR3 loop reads CASSERQVEAFF. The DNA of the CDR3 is TGTGCCAGCAGTGAAAGACAAGTGGAAGCTTTCTTT.